This TCR beta chain was found in a study of blood T cell repertoires in COVID-19. Study-wide background: Acute and convalescent COVID-19 specimens originated in the United States, Italy and Spain. Sources were T cells, B-cell-depleted T cells, or PBMCs; the material itself was cDNA or gDNA.

Original data processing: It was from reference gene primer amplification that nucleated cell counts were estimated. The protocol was immunoSEQ multiplex PCR, while the TCRdb copy is restricted to in-frame clones and leaves out a portion. Clonal size and the V and J genes are those of that table, whereas D and trimming came from the DNA. The top ten hold approximately 3.6% of the sample, which has 30,000 to 35,000 clones, around four fifths seen once. The CDR3 runs 13 residues. V was pared by 0 bases and J by 6 bases, with 8 bases between. Germline V lookup: CDR1 KGHSH, CDR2 LQKENI. The genes are TRBV18 and TRBJ1-2; D unresolved. The sample consisted of peripheral blood. This clonotype originated in a man in his forties or fifties with acute or convalescent COVID-19. The CDR3 DNA is TGTGCCAGCTCACCACCGGCGCAGGATGGCTACACCTTC. Encoded protein: CASSPPAQDGYTF.